This T cell receptor beta chain was sequenced during a study of T cell changes during pregnancy in multiple sclerosis. Profiled with immunoSEQ multiplex PCR; TCRdb holds only in-frame clones, not every one. In the table there are under 130,000 clones, roughly nine tenths of which are singletons. The CDR3 runs 14 residues. V lost 5 bases to trimming and J lost 2 bases, with 13 bases between them. The V gene's germline CDR1 is SGHVS and CDR2 FNYEAQ. J is TRBJ2-7 and V is TRBV7-6; D is unclear. Sequenced here: peripheral blood, sampled after pregnancy. This sequence was found in a female donor with multiple sclerosis, enrolled in a pregnancy study. In DNA, the CDR3 is TGTGCCAGCAGCGCCTCCACAGTAGCCTACGAGCAGTACTTC. It translates to CASSASTVAYEQYF. Using reference TRBV7-6 and TRBJ2-7 for the parts outside the CDR3, the full variable domain is GAGVSQSPRYKVTKRGQDVALRCDPISGHVSLYWYRQALGQGPEFLTYFNYEAQQDKSGLPNDRFSAERPEGSISTLTIQRTEQRDSAMYRCASSASTVAYEQYFGPGTRLTVT.